The entry below describes one T cell receptor (beta chain). TCRdb re-analysed the reads in MiXCR, keeping a single row per CDR3 protein. The sample lists about 180,000 distinct CDR3 sequences; about 18% were seen once. The sample is drawn from a study of T cell repertoires in cytomegalovirus infection. Study-level background: CMV infection plus the matching HLA type was flagged by public TCR beta signatures.

V was pared by 3 bases and J by 4 bases, with 12 bases between. The length of the CDR3 is 15 residues. This sequence was found in a human donor in good health (CMV status not recorded). Some clones in this sample may be carry-over from other donors' samples. V gene TRBV12-3 or TRBV12-4 combines with J gene TRBJ2-2; D unclear. Input material: CD8+ T cells from PBMCs. The CDR3 coding sequence is TGTGCCAGCAGTTTTCCCCCGTCGGGCACCGGGGAGCTGTTTTTT. The encoded protein is CASSFPPSGTGELFF.